Listed below are T cell receptor beta chains from one sample, sequenced in a study of CD8 T cells in ankylosing spondylitis. TCRdb reprocessed the 5' RACE reads with MiXCR, giving one entry per CDR3 protein. The data show approximately 350,000 distinct CDR3 sequences, with roughly 20% seen just once and 13% held by the top ten. Sequenced material: blood, either unsorted or a sorted T cell fraction (not recorded which). The source is a male donor with ankylosing spondylitis or in good health (not recorded which). Each CDR3 is given with its conserved first and last residue. D genes are given only for firm matches. The size of a clone is reported for some rows only, either as once, few or many, or as a class for expanded clones.

TRBJ1-1	TRBV3-1	NA	NA	TGTGCCAGCAGCCAAGAACCACCGGGGGTAGGAACTGAAGCTTTCTTT	CASSQEPPGVGTEAFF
TRBJ1-6	TRBV10-2	TRBD1	few	TGCGCCAGCAGTGAGGCCCCAGGGGGGCGAAATTCACCCCTCCACTTT	CASSEAPGGRNSPLHF
TRBJ2-7	TRBV28	NA	few	TGTGCCAGCAGCCCGGACTTATCCTACGAGCAGTACTTC	CASSPDLSYEQYF
TRBJ2-1	TRBV12-3/TRBV12-4	NA	NA	TGTGCCAGCAGTCCAGGGGCCTCCTCTAGCTCCTACAATGAGCAGTTCTTC	CASSPGASSSSYNEQFF
TRBJ1-6	TRBV9	NA	NA	TGTGCCAGCAGCGTAGTGGGCGTTGGTAATTCACCCCTCCACTTT	CASSVVGVGNSPLHF
TRBJ1-1	TRBV7-9	TRBD1	NA	TGTGCCAGCAGGCAGACAGGGTTCACGGACACTGAAGCTTTCTTT	CASRQTGFTDTEAFF
TRBJ2-1	TRBV10-3	TRBD2	few	TGTGCCATCAGTGACCCTTCTCTTAGCGGGGGGGCATCCTACTACAATGAGCAGTTCTTC	CAISDPSLSGGASYYNEQFF
TRBJ2-7	TRBV2	NA	few	TGTGCCAGCGGGCAGGGCGATTCCTACGAGCAGTACTTC	CASGQGDSYEQYF
TRBJ2-7	TRBV7-8	NA	few	TGTGCCAGCAGCGCCATTCACAGGGCTCCAACCTACGAGCAGTACTTC	CASSAIHRAPTYEQYF
TRBJ2-3	TRBV12-3/TRBV12-4	TRBD2	few	TGTGCCAGCAGCCCTAGTTCCACTAGCGCAAATACGCAGTATTTT	CASSPSSTSANTQYF
TRBJ2-3	TRBV7-3	TRBD2	few	TGTGCCAGCAGCCCCGCTGTACTAGCGGGGGGCACAGATACGCAGTATTTT	CASSPAVLAGGTDTQYF
TRBJ2-7	TRBV6-1	TRBD2	NA	TGTGCCAGCAGTCCGCTTGGACTAGCGGGGGGGCCTCACGAGCAGTACTTC	CASSPLGLAGGPHEQYF
TRBJ2-5	TRBV5-6	NA	NA	TGTGCCAGCAGCTTGGGCGCCCAGGGTCTTTGGGAGACCCAGTACTTC	CASSLGAQGLWETQYF
TRBJ2-1	TRBV12-3/TRBV12-4	TRBD2	many	TGTGCCAGCAGTTTCCAGCGGGGGGTCCTCTACAATGAGCAGTTCTTC	CASSFQRGVLYNEQFF
TRBJ2-2	TRBV7-2	NA	once	TGTGCCAGCAGCGAGAACAGGGGGGGGTACACCGGGGAGCTGTTTTTT	CASSENRGGYTGELFF
TRBJ1-1	TRBV7-9	NA	NA	TGTGCCGCCGGGTGGGGGGGAAGTACTGAAGCTTTCTTT	CAAGWGGSTEAFF
TRBJ2-7	TRBV28	NA	NA	TGTGCCAGCAGCCCCCGAAGACTACGGGCCTACGAGCAGTACTTC	CASSPRRLRAYEQYF
TRBJ2-7	TRBV5-1	TRBD1	NA	TGCGCCAGCAGCAAGGGACAGCAGTACGAGCAGTACTTC	CASSKGQQYEQYF
TRBJ2-3	TRBV7-9	NA	NA	TGTGCCAGCAGCTCCAACTGGGTTACTAGCACAGATACGCAGTATTTT	CASSSNWVTSTDTQYF
TRBJ2-2	TRBV30	NA	NA	TGTGCCTGGAGTGTGGACAGTTACACCGGGGAGCTGTTTTTT	CAWSVDSYTGELFF
TRBJ1-2	TRBV12-3/TRBV12-4	NA	few	TGTGCCAGCAGTTATCCCAAAGGGGAAGCTAACTATGGCTACACCTTC	CASSYPKGEANYGYTF
TRBJ2-1	TRBV9	TRBD2	many	TGTGCCAGCAGCGGGCGGGGGGGACCCTACAATGAGCAGTTCTTC	CASSGRGGPYNEQFF
TRBJ2-1	TRBV29-1	NA	few	TGCAGCGTTGTGTCGGGCAATGAGCAGTTCTTC	CSVVSGNEQFF
TRBJ1-1	TRBV7-9	TRBD1	few	TGTGCCAGCAGACCCTTACAGGGGGCTCACACTGAAGCTTTCTTT	CASRPLQGAHTEAFF
TRBJ2-3	TRBV12-3/TRBV12-4	TRBD1	many	TGTGCCAGCAGAGGGACAGGGGCCCCGGGCACAGATACGCAGTATTTT	CASRGTGAPGTDTQYF
TRBJ2-1	TRBV27	TRBD1	few	TGTGCCAGCAGTTTAACAGGGGCTGAGCAGTTCTTC	CASSLTGAEQFF
TRBJ2-7	TRBV11-2	NA	NA	TGTGCCAGCAGCCATGGACCCTCCTACGAGCAGTACTTC	CASSHGPSYEQYF
TRBJ2-3	TRBV15	TRBD1	once	TGTGCCACCAGCCCCACAGACCTGACAGGGGGTGTCTCAGATACGCAGTATTTT	CATSPTDLTGGVSDTQYF
TRBJ1-1	TRBV6-5	NA	few	TGTGCCAGCAGTTACACGGCAGGGGTCGGCGTGGACACTGAAGCTTTCTTT	CASSYTAGVGVDTEAFF
TRBJ1-4	TRBV7-6	NA	few	TGTGCCAGCAGCTCGGGGGCCGCCTTAAGGGAACTGTTTTTT	CASSSGAALRELFF
TRBJ2-7	TRBV3-1	NA	few	TGTGCCAGCAGCCAAGCCCGGCTAGCGAGCGGTGAGCAGTACTTC	CASSQARLASGEQYF
TRBJ2-7	TRBV29-1	TRBD1	NA	TGCAGCGTTCGGACAGGGGGTTCCGAGCAGTACTTC	CSVRTGGSEQYF
TRBJ2-2	TRBV14	NA	few	TGTGCCAGCAGCCATGGGGGGACCGGGGAGCTGTTTTTT	CASSHGGTGELFF
TRBJ2-5	TRBV6-1	NA	NA	TGTGCCAGCAGTGAACACATCCCGTACCAAGAGACCCAGTACTTC	CASSEHIPYQETQYF
TRBJ2-7	TRBV4-1	NA	NA	TGCGCCAGCAGCCAAGATCGGTCTACCGGGTACGAGCAGTACTTC	CASSQDRSTGYEQYF
TRBJ2-3	TRBV19	NA	NA	TGTGCCAGTAGCCCGGTGAGACAGAGCACAGATACGCAGTATTTT	CASSPVRQSTDTQYF
TRBJ2-7	TRBV20-1	NA	NA	TGCAGTGCTAGGAGTATTTCTGCGGACGAGCAGTACTTC	CSARSISADEQYF
TRBJ2-2	TRBV20-1	NA	NA	TGCAGCTCAGGAGCAACGAACACCGGGGAGCTGTTTTTT	CSSGATNTGELFF
TRBJ2-2	TRBV10-3	NA	few	TGTGCCATCAGTGAGGACTACCAATACACCGGGGAGCTGTTTTTT	CAISEDYQYTGELFF
TRBJ2-7	TRBV12-5	NA	few	TGTGCTAGTGGTCCGGGGCAGTACTTC	CASGPGQYF
TRBJ1-1	TRBV11-1	NA	NA	TGTGCCAGCAGCTTAGGTACGAGGACTGAAGCTTTCTTT	CASSLGTRTEAFF
TRBJ2-1	TRBV7-9	NA	few	TGTGCCAGCAGCCCCCCCGCGTCGGTTTCCTACAATGAGCAGTTCTTC	CASSPPASVSYNEQFF
TRBJ2-7	TRBV2	NA	many	TGTGCCAGCAGTGAGGGCGTCAGCTACGAGCAGTACTTC	CASSEGVSYEQYF
TRBJ1-1	TRBV10-3	NA	NA	TGTGCCATCAGTGAGTCGAGGAACACTGAAGCTTTCTTT	CAISESRNTEAFF
TRBJ2-4	TRBV7-9	TRBD1	NA	TGTGCCAGCAGCTCACGACAGGGGGCGTCCAAAAACATTCAGTACTTC	CASSSRQGASKNIQYF
TRBJ2-1	TRBV6-2/TRBV6-3	NA	few	TGTGCCAGCAGCCAAACCTCTTGGGAGCAGTTCTTC	CASSQTSWEQFF
TRBJ2-5	TRBV12-3/TRBV12-4	NA	NA	TGTGCCAGCAGTTTGGAATTGGCGGGGGCCCAAGAGACCCAGTACTTC	CASSLELAGAQETQYF
TRBJ2-7	TRBV6-1	NA	few	TGTGCCAGCAGTGAATCTGCAGGGTATGCCTACGAGCAGTACTTC	CASSESAGYAYEQYF
TRBJ2-3	TRBV4-1	TRBD2	NA	TGCGCCAGCACCGGGGGGGGAGCGGGGCGCCCGGATACGCAGTATTTT	CASTGGGAGRPDTQYF
TRBJ2-7	TRBV5-1	NA	NA	TGCGCCAGCAGCTCGTCGACAGGATACTACGAGCAGTACTTC	CASSSSTGYYEQYF
TRBJ2-1	TRBV19	NA	NA	TGTGCCAGTAGTATTGACGACTACAATGAGCAGTTCTTC	CASSIDDYNEQFF
TRBJ2-7	TRBV29-1	NA	few	TGCAGCGTTGCAGCTAGCTCCTACGAGCAGTACTTC	CSVAASSYEQYF
TRBJ2-3	TRBV9	TRBD2	NA	TGTGCCAGCAGCGCCGGCGGACTAGTTGGAGATACGCAGTATTTT	CASSAGGLVGDTQYF
TRBJ2-3	TRBV2	TRBD2	few	TGTGCCAGCAGTGAGGACTTAGCGGGGGACTTCACAGATACGCAGTATTTT	CASSEDLAGDFTDTQYF
TRBJ2-5	TRBV2	NA	few	TGTGCCAGCAGTGATAGAGCGGGGGTCCAGGGGGAAGAGACCCAGTACTTC	CASSDRAGVQGEETQYF
TRBJ2-7	TRBV7-9	TRBD1	NA	TGTGCCAGCAGCCCGGACAGGGGCATCCAAGAGCAGTACTTC	CASSPDRGIQEQYF
TRBJ2-1	TRBV7-8	NA	NA	TGTGCCAGCAGCCTGAAGGAGCAGTTCTTC	CASSLKEQFF
TRBJ2-1	TRBV12-3/TRBV12-4	TRBD2	NA	TGTGCCAGCAGTTTTTGGGCTAGCGGGGCTTCCTACAATGAGCAGTTCTTC	CASSFWASGASYNEQFF
TRBJ2-1	TRBV3-1	TRBD2	many	TGTGCCAGCAGGACTAGCGGGGGCGATGAGCAGTTCTTC	CASRTSGGDEQFF
TRBJ2-7	TRBV27	TRBD1	NA	TGTGCCAGCAGTTTAAAGACAGGGTGGTACGAGCAGTACTTC	CASSLKTGWYEQYF